Sequencing of this T cell receptor (beta chain) was carried out in a study of T cell responses to AZD1222 COVID-19 vaccine. Study in general: It was second doses at about 4 or about 12 weeks that were pooled. Broader study findings: The sample set comprised mostly white British donors with more females, and clonal diversity was possibly underestimated. The number of AZD1222 recipients seropositive at baseline was only five or six.

Libraries were prepared by immunoSEQ multiplex PCR; TCRdb keeps only in-frame clonotypes and omits some of them. The sample shows about 130,000 clones, around 94% of them seen only once. Trimming stripped 7 bases from V and 8 bases from J, with 15 bases between. The CDR3 extends over 14 amino acids. Germline CDR1 MDHEN, CDR2 SYDVKM. A remark on this clone: No antigen is known for it.

The material sequenced was peripheral blood, taken on day 0 of AZD1222 vaccination. The sequence derives from an adult in good health. J is TRBJ1-6 and V is TRBV28; D remains ambiguous. The CDR3 sequence is CASTSLRPDSPLHF. The CDR3 DNA is TGTGCCAGCACCTCCCTCCGCCCAGATTCACCCCTCCACTTT.